This T cell receptor (beta chain) was sequenced in a study of breast tumors, draining lymph nodes, adjacent tissues. Study-level points and caveats: Compared with lymph nodes, tumors were less diverse; compared with nontumor tissue, more.

There are 12 residues in the CDR3. Germline V gene sequence: CDR1 DFQATT, CDR2 SNEGSKA (reference sequence). V lost 4 bases and J 9 bases, leaving 13 bases between the germline ends. About this clonotype: Antigen: not known.

TCRdb fed the multiplex PCR reads into MiXCR, producing one record per CDR3 protein. The sample contains around 13,000 distinct CDR3 sequences, roughly 72% of which appear only once. The rearrangement links TRBV20-1 to TRBJ2-1; perhaps TRBD2 as D (5 bases). The receptor was isolated from a female donor with breast cancer. Some clones in this sample may be carry-over from other donors' samples. The sequenced material came from tumor-adjacent breast tissue. In DNA form, the CDR3 reads TGCAGTGCTAAACTAGTACTCGGTGAGCAGTTCTTC. Translation: CSAKLVLGEQFF.